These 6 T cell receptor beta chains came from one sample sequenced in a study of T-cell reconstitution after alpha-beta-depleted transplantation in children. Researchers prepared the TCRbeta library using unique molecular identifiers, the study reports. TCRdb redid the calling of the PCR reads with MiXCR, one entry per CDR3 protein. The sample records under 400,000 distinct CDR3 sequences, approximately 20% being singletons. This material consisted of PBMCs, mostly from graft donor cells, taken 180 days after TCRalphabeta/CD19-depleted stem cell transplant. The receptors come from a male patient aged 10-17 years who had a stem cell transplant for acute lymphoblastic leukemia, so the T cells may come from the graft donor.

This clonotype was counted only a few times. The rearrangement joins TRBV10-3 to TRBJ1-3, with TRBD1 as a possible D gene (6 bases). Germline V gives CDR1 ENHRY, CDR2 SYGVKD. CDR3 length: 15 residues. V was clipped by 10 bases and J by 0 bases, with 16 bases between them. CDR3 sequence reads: CATGFDRSSGNTIYF. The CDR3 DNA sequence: TGTGCCACGGGCTTTGACAGGAGCTCTGGAAACACCATATATTTT.

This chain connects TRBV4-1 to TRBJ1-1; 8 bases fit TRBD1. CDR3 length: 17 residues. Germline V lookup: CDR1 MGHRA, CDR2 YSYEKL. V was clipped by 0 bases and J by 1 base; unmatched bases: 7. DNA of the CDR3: TGCGCCAGCAGCCAAGATTACAGGGGGGTCTCGAACACTGAAGCTTTCTTT. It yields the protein CASSQDYRGVSNTEAFF.

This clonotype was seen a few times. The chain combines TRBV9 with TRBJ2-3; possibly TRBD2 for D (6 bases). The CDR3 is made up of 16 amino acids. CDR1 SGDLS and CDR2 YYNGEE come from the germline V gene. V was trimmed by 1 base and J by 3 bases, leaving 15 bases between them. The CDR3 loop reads CASSVFTGARTDTQYF. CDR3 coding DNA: TGTGCCAGCAGCGTATTTACGGGAGCGAGGACAGATACGCAGTATTTT.

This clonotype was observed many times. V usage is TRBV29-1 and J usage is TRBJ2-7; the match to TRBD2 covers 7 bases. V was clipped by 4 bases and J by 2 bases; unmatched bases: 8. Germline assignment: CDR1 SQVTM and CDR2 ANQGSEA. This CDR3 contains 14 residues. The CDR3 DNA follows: TGCAGCGTTGGCCGGACTAGAAGGCCCTACGAGCAGTACTTC. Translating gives CSVGRTRRPYEQYF.

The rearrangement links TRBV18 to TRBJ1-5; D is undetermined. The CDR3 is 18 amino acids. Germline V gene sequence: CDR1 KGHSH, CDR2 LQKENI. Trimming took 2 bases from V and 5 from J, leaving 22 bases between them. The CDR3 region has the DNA TGTGCCAGCTCACCAGACCGGGGTCCCAGCCTAGTGTATCAGCCCCAGCATTTT. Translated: CASSPDRGPSLVYQPQHF.

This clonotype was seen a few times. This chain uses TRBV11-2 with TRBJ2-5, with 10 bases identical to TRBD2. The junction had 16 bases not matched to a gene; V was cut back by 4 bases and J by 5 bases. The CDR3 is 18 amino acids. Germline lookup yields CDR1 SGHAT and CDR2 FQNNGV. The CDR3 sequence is CASSSGLAETTTEETQYF. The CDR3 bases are TGTGCCAGCAGCTCCGGACTAGCGGAAACTACAACTGAGGAGACCCAGTACTTC.